This is a list of T cell receptor beta chains from one sample in a study of post-analysis software for immune sequencing data. TCRdb analysed the PCR reads with MiXCR anew, one entry per CDR3 protein. The sample consists of hundreds of thousands of distinct CDR3 sequences, under 70% of them appearing once. The material sequenced was blood. The receptors stem from a girl between 5 and 17 years old with multiple sclerosis. CDR3s include the opening cysteine and the closing phenylalanine or tryptophan. A D gene is named only where the DNA matches it firmly. Not all rows give a size; the values are once, few, many and, for expanded clones, a class.

clone size	V gene	J gene	D gene	CDR3 DNA	CDR3 protein
once	TRBV7-9	TRBJ2-3	TRBD1	TGTGCCAGCAGCTTAGGCCTCGACAGGGGTAGCACAGATACGCAGTATTTT	CASSLGLDRGSTDTQYF
few	TRBV7-9	TRBJ2-6	.	TGTGCCAGCAGCTCCTGGGCTACTGGGGCCAACGTCCTGACTTTC	CASSSWATGANVLTF
.	TRBV27	TRBJ2-7	TRBD2	TGTGCCAGCAGTCGAACTAGCGGGGCTCGGGGCGAGCAGTACTTC	CASSRTSGARGEQYF
.	TRBV18	TRBJ2-1	TRBD1	TGTGCCAGCTCACCAGGGTACAGGGGGCTTCGGAATGAGCAGTTCTTC	CASSPGYRGLRNEQFF
.	TRBV29-1	TRBJ2-4	TRBD2	TGCAGCTCTTCTAGTCAGCGGGAGGCCTCTAGTGGGAACATTCAGTACTTC	CSSSSQREASSGNIQYF
.	TRBV20-1	TRBJ1-2	.	TGCAGTGCTAGAGTCGGGGCGGTCGGGGGAGATGGCTACACCTTC	CSARVGAVGGDGYTF
.	TRBV7-9	TRBJ2-6	.	TGTGCCAGCTCTGGGGCCAACGTCCTGACTTTC	CASSGANVLTF
.	TRBV7-6	TRBJ2-1	.	TGTGCCAGCAGCTTAGCGCACCGGACTGTTTACAATGAGCAGTTCTTC	CASSLAHRTVYNEQFF
few	TRBV6-5	TRBJ2-3	.	TGTGCCAGCAGCATACGCGGCTATAGCACAGATACGCAGTATTTT	CASSIRGYSTDTQYF
.	TRBV6-5	TRBJ1-5	.	TGTGCCAGCAGTTGGGGACCGAGCAATCAGCCCCAGCATTTT	CASSWGPSNQPQHF
few	TRBV20-1	TRBJ2-5	.	TGCAGTGCTAGTGCGGGGAGAGGCCCCCAAGAGACCCAGTACTTC	CSASAGRGPQETQYF
.	TRBV2	TRBJ2-5	TRBD2	TGTGCCAGCAGTGAAGGGACTAGCGGGAGCTATAAAGAGACCCAGTACTTC	CASSEGTSGSYKETQYF
once	TRBV12-5	TRBJ2-1	.	TGTGCTAGTGGTCAATCCTCAGAGCAGTTCTTC	CASGQSSEQFF
.	TRBV5-1	TRBJ1-1	TRBD1	TGCGCCAGCAGACTCCAGGGGGCGAATGAGCAGTTCTTT	CASRLQGANEQFF
few	TRBV20-1	TRBJ1-2	.	TGCAGTGCTAGAGATTCGACCAAGGGGTGGGCTCATGGCTACACCTTC	CSARDSTKGWAHGYTF
.	TRBV5-1	TRBJ2-7	.	TGCGCCAGCAGCCCTGTGGGGCAGGCAAGCTCCTACAATGAGCAGTACTTC	CASSPVGQASSYNEQYF
few	TRBV5-1	TRBJ2-1	TRBD2	TGCGCCAGCAGCATAATCCAGCGGGAGACACCGAATGAGCAGTTCTTC	CASSIIQRETPNEQFF
.	TRBV18	TRBJ1-1	.	TGTGCCAGCTCACCAAGTCGGGTGATGAACACTGAAGCTTTCTTT	CASSPSRVMNTEAFF
few	TRBV15	TRBJ1-6	TRBD1	TGTGCCACCAGCACTTCTGGACAGGGGCGAAATTCACCCCTCCACTTT	CATSTSGQGRNSPLHF
.	TRBV20-1	TRBJ2-3	.	TGCAGTGCTAGCGGTCGAGGGGGCACAGATACGCAGTATTTT	CSASGRGGTDTQYF
.	TRBV5-1	TRBJ1-2	TRBD1	TGCGCCAGCAGCTTGCCACAAAGCAGGGGGAACTATGGCTACACCTTC	CASSLPQSRGNYGYTF
few	TRBV5-5	TRBJ2-3	.	TGTGCCAGCAGCCGGGGCGGGACACAAGGCACAGATACGCAGTATTTT	CASSRGGTQGTDTQYF
.	TRBV6-2/TRBV6-3	TRBJ2-7	TRBD2	TGTGCCAGCAGCCCCTCTAGCGGGAGTGGCGACGAGCAGTACTTC	CASSPSSGSGDEQYF
few	TRBV11-1	TRBJ2-7	TRBD1	TGTGCCAGCAGCGCCGGGACAGACACCTTCTACGAGCAGTACTTC	CASSAGTDTFYEQYF
.	TRBV15	TRBJ1-2	.	TGTGCCACCAGCAGAGATCCGATGGCAGGGTTTGGAGTCTATGGCTACACCTTC	CATSRDPMAGFGVYGYTF
.	TRBV25-1	TRBJ2-3	.	TGTGCCAGCAGTGTCACAGGGAGGGGACACACAGATACGCAGTATTTT	CASSVTGRGHTDTQYF
few	TRBV3-1	TRBJ2-7	TRBD2	TGTGCCAGCAGCCAAGACTGGGCCGGGACTAGCTCCTACGAGCAGTACTTC	CASSQDWAGTSSYEQYF
.	TRBV3-1	TRBJ2-1	.	TGTGCCAGCAGCCAAGTTGTGTGGGATGAGCAGTTCTTC	CASSQVVWDEQFF
.	TRBV7-2	TRBJ2-1	TRBD2	TGTGCCAGCAGCTCCGGACTAGTGGGGGACAATGAGCAGTTCTTC	CASSSGLVGDNEQFF
.	TRBV7-3	TRBJ2-5	.	TGTGCCAGCAGTGAGGGAGGGGGACACCAAGAGACCCAGTACTTC	CASSEGGGHQETQYF
few	TRBV20-1	TRBJ2-1	.	TGCAGTGCTAGAGGGCAGGGAGGTAAGAATGAGCAGTTCTTC	CSARGQGGKNEQFF
few	TRBV6-5	TRBJ1-2	.	TGTGCCAGCAGCCTACAGGCGCACTATGGCTACACCTTC	CASSLQAHYGYTF
.	TRBV20-1	TRBJ2-5	TRBD2	TGCAGTGCTAGAGACGCCCCCCTAGCGGGGGTCCAAGAGACCCAGTACTTC	CSARDAPLAGVQETQYF
many	TRBV20-1	TRBJ2-1	.	TGCAGTGCTAGAGATCTTACCGGGATGGGTGAGCAGTTCTTC	CSARDLTGMGEQFF
few	TRBV6-5	TRBJ2-4	.	TGTGCCACCTCTGGGGCGGGACTAGCCAAAAACATTCAGTACTTC	CATSGAGLAKNIQYF
few	TRBV7-9	TRBJ2-7	.	TGTGCCAGCAGCGCAAACAGCTTAGCCTACGAGCAGTACTTC	CASSANSLAYEQYF
.	TRBV27	TRBJ2-5	.	TGTGCCAGCAGTTTACCGGGACAAGAAGAGACCCAGTACTTC	CASSLPGQEETQYF
.	TRBV10-3	TRBJ1-6	TRBD1	TGTGCCATCAGTGACTGGGACAGAGATAATTCACCCCTCCACTTT	CAISDWDRDNSPLHF
.	TRBV29-1	TRBJ2-7	.	TGCAGCGTTGAAAAAGGGGGGTCCGAGCAGTACTTC	CSVEKGGSEQYF
few	TRBV29-1	TRBJ2-1	.	TGCAGCGCCCCCCGGGTGCAAGGGAATGAGCAGTTCTTC	CSAPRVQGNEQFF
.	TRBV2	TRBJ2-2	.	TGTGCCAGCAGGCGGACCGCCTCCGGGGAGCTGTTTTTT	CASRRTASGELFF
.	TRBV19	TRBJ2-5	TRBD2	TGTGCCGGTAGTATAGGGGAGGGGGAGACCCAGTACTTC	CAGSIGEGETQYF
.	TRBV20-1	TRBJ1-1	TRBD1	TGCAGTGCTTGGACAGGGGGCACTGAAGCTTTCTTT	CSAWTGGTEAFF
few	TRBV6-5	TRBJ2-7	TRBD1	TGTGCCAGCAGTTACTCATCACTCCGGACAGGGTCCGAGCAGTACTTC	CASSYSSLRTGSEQYF
.	TRBV4-2	TRBJ2-1	.	TGTGCCAGCAGCCAAGAACCGGGAGTTGCCTACAATGAGCAGTTCTTC	CASSQEPGVAYNEQFF
.	TRBV12-3/TRBV12-4	TRBJ1-2	TRBD1	TGTGCCAGCAGTTCGGCAGGGGGGGCCTATGGCTACACCTTC	CASSSAGGAYGYTF
.	TRBV5-1	TRBJ1-2	.	TGCGCCAGCAGCTTGTTGGACTACAGGGATGGCTACACCTTC	CASSLLDYRDGYTF
.	TRBV7-2	TRBJ2-5	TRBD1	TGTGCCAGCAGCAAACAGACGACGGACAGGGGAGAGACCCAGTACTTC	CASSKQTTDRGETQYF
few	TRBV5-1	TRBJ2-1	.	TGCGCCAGCAGAGTCATACCCGGGGACAATGAGCAGTTCTTC	CASRVIPGDNEQFF
.	TRBV5-5	TRBJ2-6	.	TGTGCCAGCATCCGTGGGCCTGGGGCCAACGTCCTGACTTTC	CASIRGPGANVLTF
.	TRBV3-1	TRBJ1-6	.	TGTGCCAGCAGCCAAGATGGGGTAGGGTATTCACCCCTCCACTTT	CASSQDGVGYSPLHF
few	TRBV12-3/TRBV12-4	TRBJ1-5	.	TGTGCCAGCACCACCTCGAGGAATCAGCCCCAGCATTTT	CASTTSRNQPQHF
few	TRBV5-1	TRBJ1-1	.	TGCGCCAGCAGCACGGAGTTAGGTTTTACTGAAGCTTTCTTT	CASSTELGFTEAFF